The clone carrying this TCR beta chain appeared many times. No antigen is known for it. This entry is derived from a study of metastatic and nonmetastatic thyroid tumors. No treatment had been given to any patient before thyroid surgery. TCRdb reanalyzed the PCR reads via MiXCR. The sample yields about 40,000 clones, approximately 15% seen once. Points from the study as a whole: For both blood and tumor, malignant thyroid tumors reportedly showed significantly higher TCR beta diversity than benign nodules did.

This receptor was obtained from a female donor with papillary thyroid cancer or a benign thyroid nodule (not recorded which). Some clones in this sample may be carry-over from other donors' samples. Sample: blood.

In nucleotides, the CDR3 is TGCGCCAGCAGCTACGGACAGGGGCCAAATGAAAAACTGTTTTTT. Translated: CASSYGQGPNEKLFF. V gene TRBV5-1 combines with J gene TRBJ1-4, with 9 bases matching TRBD1. The germline CDR1 and CDR2 sequences are SGHRS and YFSETQ. The V gene end was trimmed by 3 bases and the J gene end by 5 bases; junction bases not matched to a gene: 5. The CDR3 has 15 residues.